These T cell receptor beta chains were read from a single sample in a study of beta chain features in type 1 diabetes. Clones were read by immunoSEQ multiplex PCR, and TCRdb kept only the in-frame ones, dropping some. The data show a few hundred thousand clones, about 10% seen once. Sequenced input: central memory CD4+ T cells from blood. Receptors originate from a man aged 30 to 45 with type 1 diabetes. Both conserved end residues are part of each CDR3. The D gene is left open where the match is weak. Not all rows give a size; the values are once, few, many and, for expanded clones, a class.

TRBD2	TRBV18	few	TRBJ2-7	CASSRTSGPYEQYF	TGTGCCAGCTCACGTACTAGCGGTCCCTACGAGCAGTACTTC
.	TRBV7-3	.	TRBJ1-2	CASSSRTNVNYGYTF	TGTGCCAGCAGCTCCCGGACAAACGTAAACTATGGCTACACCTTC
.	TRBV27	once	TRBJ2-1	CASGQGPQSYNEQFF	TGTGCCAGCGGGCAGGGTCCACAATCCTACAATGAGCAGTTCTTC
TRBD1	TRBV4-1	.	TRBJ2-5	CASSQGTEQETQYF	TGTGCCAGCAGCCAGGGGACAGAACAAGAGACCCAGTACTTC
TRBD2	TRBV7-9	few	TRBJ2-5	CASSSTSGGYQETQYF	TGTGCCAGCAGCTCAACTAGCGGGGGATACCAAGAGACCCAGTACTTC
.	TRBV4-3	many	TRBJ2-2	CASSQDVGGSSTGELFF	TGCGCCAGCAGCCAAGATGTCGGGGGTTCGAGCACCGGGGAGCTGTTTTTT
.	TRBV28	few	TRBJ1-5	CASSSLTGPNQPQHF	TGTGCCAGCAGCTCTCTGACGGGGCCGAATCAGCCCCAGCATTTT
.	TRBV7-9	.	TRBJ1-3	CASSQDSISGNTIYF	TGCGCCAGCAGCCAAGACTCGATCTCTGGAAACACCATATATTTT
TRBD2	TRBV28	few	TRBJ2-1	CASLAGPRNEQFF	TGTGCCAGTTTAGCGGGGCCGAGAAATGAGCAGTTCTTC
TRBD1	TRBV4-2	few	TRBJ2-7	CASLWTGGEYEQYF	TGTGCCAGCCTTTGGACAGGGGGCGAGTACGAGCAGTACTTC
.	TRBV6-1	once	TRBJ1-6	CASSEQLNSPLHF	TGTGCCAGCAGTGAACAACTAAATTCACCCCTCCACTTT
.	TRBV5-6	few	TRBJ1-3	CASSGGVSGNTIYF	TGTGCCAGCAGCGGAGGGGTATCCGGAAACACCATATATTTT
.	TRBV28	many	TRBJ1-2	CASSLAEYGYTF	TGTGCCAGCAGTTTAGCAGAATATGGCTACACCTTC
TRBD1	TRBV7-2	.	TRBJ2-7	CASSSRTGALYEQYF	TGTGCCAGCAGCTCCAGGACAGGGGCCCTCTACGAGCAGTACTTC
.	TRBV9	few	TRBJ1-6	CASSVVGDNSPLHF	TGTGCCAGCAGCGTAGTAGGAGATAATTCACCCCTCCACTTT
.	TRBV2	.	TRBJ2-7	CASGPIYEQYF	TGTGCCAGCGGACCGATCTACGAGCAGTACTTC
TRBD2	TRBV5-1	.	TRBJ2-5	CASSFAGGLGETQYF	TGCGCCAGCAGCTTCGCGGGAGGTCTAGGGGAGACCCAGTACTTC